The next 32 T cell receptor beta chains were all read from a single sample in a study of monozygotic twins with inflammatory bowel disease. TCRdb reprocessed the 5' RACE reads and stores each CDR3 protein as one record, lacking DNA. This sample's table reports approximately 340,000 distinct CDR3 sequences. Sequenced sample: blood. The receptors shown here come from a human donor with ulcerative colitis or Crohn's disease, or a healthy co-twin of an affected twin (not recorded which).

The rearrangement joins TRBV5-1 to TRBJ2-4; no DNA is available, so the TRBD1 call from TCRdb remains unchecked. The germline V gene encodes CDR1 SGHRS and CDR2 YFSETQ. This CDR3 contains 14 residues. The CDR3 protein is CASSESGPLNIQYF.

The CDR3 loop reads CAISEQEAEAFF. This chain links TRBV10-3 with TRBJ1-1. Per germline, CDR1 ENHRY and CDR2 SYGVKD. The CDR3 has 12 residues.

The CDR3 here is CAISARDRGPYEQYF. The chain combines TRBV10-3 with TRBJ2-7; TCRdb returns TRBD1, unconfirmable since there is no DNA. The V gene's germline CDR1 is ENHRY and CDR2 SYGVKD. The CDR3 contains 15 residues.

The V gene is TRBV7-9, the J gene TRBJ2-1; TCRdb's D call, TRBD2, is unchecked because there is no DNA. Germline V gene data show CDR1 as SEHNR and CDR2 as FQNEAQ (reference sequence). This CDR3 has 15 residues. This CDR3 is CASNSGTSNYNEQFF.

V usage is TRBV5-4 and J usage is TRBJ2-7; TCRdb reports TRBD1, a call that lacks DNA to check it against. The germline V gene encodes CDR1 SGHNT and CDR2 YYREEE (reference sequence). CDR3 length: 15 residues. CDR3 loop: CASSLTGGVLGEQYF.

The V and J genes are TRBV4-2 and TRBJ2-1; there is no DNA to check the TCRdb D call of TRBD1. Germline V gene sequence: CDR1 LGHNA, CDR2 YNFKEQ. This CDR3 comprises 16 residues. The CDR3 spells CASSQAGTSSYNEQFF.

V gene TRBV20-1 combines with J gene TRBJ2-3; there is no DNA to check the TCRdb D call of TRBD2. Germline V gene lookup returns CDR1 DFQATT and CDR2 SNEGSKA (reference sequence). The CDR3 is 16 amino acids. The CDR3 sequence is CSASPGLAGSTDTQYF.

This rearrangement joins TRBV5-6 to TRBJ2-5; no DNA is available, so the TRBD1 call from TCRdb remains unchecked. This CDR3 is built from 16 residues. Germline assignment: CDR1 SGHDT and CDR2 YYEEEE. CDR3: CASSGTEDRGGETQYF.

The rearrangement joins TRBV27 to TRBJ1-5; TCRdb proposes TRBD1, but this gene call is untestable without DNA. This CDR3 region has 15 residues. CDR1 and CDR2 from the germline V gene are MNHEY and SMNVEV (reference sequence). CDR3 amino acids: CASSVDSRRDQPQHF.

The gene calls are TRBV27 and TRBJ2-7. Germline CDR1 and CDR2: MNHEY and SMNVEV (reference sequence). This CDR3 comprises 13 residues. CDR3 sequence: CASRNLNRWEQYF.

The chain employs TRBV4-1 and TRBJ2-1; the TCRdb D gene call, TRBD2, has no DNA to confirm it. From germline, CDR1 is MGHRA and CDR2 YSYEKL. This CDR3 contains 15 residues. CDR3 sequence reads: CASSQAAGGYNEQFF.

Here the CDR3 reads CASSYLAGAYNEQFF. V and J are TRBV6-5 and TRBJ2-1; TCRdb lists TRBD2, though no DNA is available to test this call. The CDR3 extends over 15 amino acids. Germline assignment: CDR1 MNHEY and CDR2 SVGAGI.

V usage is TRBV20-1 and J usage is TRBJ1-1; no DNA is available, so the TRBD1 call from TCRdb remains unchecked. The CDR3 sequence is 13 residues long. The germline V gene has CDR1 DFQATT and CDR2 SNEGSKA (reference sequence). The CDR3 loop reads CSADEGVNTEAFF.

This chain links TRBV28 with TRBJ1-2. The CDR3 extends over 11 amino acids. In germline, CDR1 is MDHEN, CDR2 SYDVKM. CDR3 sequence: CAAGRDYGYTF.

V is TRBV7-8 and J is TRBJ1-1. CDR1 SGHVS and CDR2 FQNEAQ come from the germline V gene. The CDR3 totals 14 residues. Here the CDR3 reads CANSLGQANTEAFF.

This chain links TRBV5-1 with TRBJ1-1. The germline CDR1 and CDR2 sequences are SGHRS and YFSETQ. The CDR3 totals 14 residues. The CDR3 loop is CASSLASVYTEAFF.

The chain carries TRBV5-6 and TRBJ1-5; TCRdb calls TRBD1, which cannot be checked without DNA. Germline values: CDR1 SGHDT, CDR2 YYEEEE. The CDR3 sequence is 14 residues long. CDR3 region: CASSRMDRRQPQHF.

The gene calls are TRBV5-6 and TRBJ2-3; TCRdb names TRBD2, which stays unverified in the absence of DNA. This CDR3 has 16 residues. Germline V gene sequence: CDR1 SGHDT, CDR2 YYEEEE. The CDR3 spells CASSSATSAFTDTQYF. The whole variable domain, remainder taken from reference TRBV5-6 and TRBJ2-3, is DAGVTQSPTHLIKTRGQQVTLRCSPKSGHDTVSWYQQALGQGPQFIFQYYEEEERQRGNFPDRFSGHQFPNYSSELNVNALLLGDSALYLCASSSATSAFTDTQYFGPGTRLTVL.

This sequence joins TRBV7-3 and TRBJ2-2. Germline V gene data show CDR1 as SGHTA and CDR2 as FQGTGA. The CDR3 runs 13 residues. CDR3 loop: CASSSVNTGELFF.

The V gene is TRBV5-6, the J gene TRBJ2-3; TCRdb reports TRBD2, a call that lacks DNA to check it against. CDR3 length: 15 amino acids. Germline assignment: CDR1 SGHDT and CDR2 YYEEEE. The CDR3 sequence is CASSTREGVTDTQYF.

The chain uses TRBV18 and TRBJ1-1; TCRdb designates TRBD1, a call that cannot be tested without DNA. The CDR3 has 16 amino acids. Germline V gives CDR1 KGHSH, CDR2 LQKENI. The CDR3 sequence: CASSPNKQGMNTEAFF.

The chain is built from TRBV18 and TRBJ1-4. In germline, CDR1 is KGHSH, CDR2 LQKENI. This CDR3 comprises 13 residues. The CDR3 reads CASSPLIDGELFF.

This sequence joins TRBV4-1 and TRBJ1-1. Germline loops: CDR1 MGHRA, CDR2 YSYEKL. The CDR3 totals 14 residues. CDR3 sequence reads: CASSQDAIVTEAFF.

The J gene is TRBJ1-3, the V gene TRBV12-3 or TRBV12-4. This CDR3 contains 14 residues. CDR3 sequence reads: CASIPVVSGNTIYF.

V usage is TRBV6-1 and J usage is TRBJ2-2. The CDR3 is 15 amino acids. The V gene's germline CDR1 is MNHNS and CDR2 SASEGT. The CDR3 reads CASSKLRTNTGELFF.

The chain has TRBV5-1 and TRBJ2-1; checking the TCRdb D call of TRBD1 is not possible without DNA. The germline V gene encodes CDR1 SGHRS and CDR2 YFSETQ. The length of the CDR3 is 16 residues. The CDR3 loop is CASSTASKGGIDEQFF.

The rearrangement joins TRBV28 to TRBJ1-3. This CDR3 has 17 residues. Germline CDR1 reads MDHEN; CDR2 reads SYDVKM. The CDR3 region is CASSSLARVLSGNTIYF. Combining the CDR3 with reference TRBV28 and TRBJ1-3 gives the whole variable domain DVKVTQSSRYLVKRTGEKVFLECVQDMDHENMFWYRQDPGLGLRLIYFSYDVKMKEKGDIPEGYSVSREKKERFSLILESASTNQTSMYLCASSSLARVLSGNTIYFGEGSWLTVV.

The rearrangement joins TRBV30 to TRBJ1-3; without DNA, the TCRdb call of TRBD1 cannot be checked. Germline CDR1 is GTSNPN and CDR2 is SVGIG (reference sequence). The CDR3 consists of 18 residues. The chain's CDR3 is CAWSVKGQLYFSGNTIYF.

The chain is built from TRBV12-3 or TRBV12-4 and TRBJ1-1; TCRdb designates TRBD1, a call that cannot be tested without DNA. The CDR3 is 14 amino acids. CDR3 sequence reads: CASTKTGGAGKAFF.

The chain carries TRBV5-6 and TRBJ2-3; TCRdb's assignment of TRBD1 cannot be checked, as there is no DNA. The CDR3 runs 15 residues. Germline V gene lookup returns CDR1 SGHDT and CDR2 YYEEEE. CDR3 residues: CASSAWGGATDTQYF.

V and J are TRBV5-1 and TRBJ2-2; TCRdb picks TRBD1, but there is no DNA to check that call. The CDR3 covers 15 residues. Germline CDR1 and CDR2: SGHRS and YFSETQ. The CDR3 region is CASSCQAPGAGELFF.

The chain uses TRBV5-5 and TRBJ1-2; absent DNA, TCRdb's TRBD1 call cannot be checked. CDR1 and CDR2 (germline): SGHKS, YYEKEE (reference sequence). This CDR3 region has 16 residues. CDR3 sequence: CASSFDSGTGRLGYTF. Using reference TRBV5-5 and TRBJ1-2 for the parts outside the CDR3, the full variable domain is DAGVTQSPTHLIKTRGQQVTLRCSPISGHKSVSWYQQVLGQGPQFIFQYYEKEERGRGNFPDRFSARQFPNYSSELNVNALLLGDSALYLCASSFDSGTGRLGYTFGSGTRLTVV.